Reported below is one TCR beta chain. Its antigen is currently unknown. Some clones are missing from TCRdb's copy, which holds only in-frame ones; the method was immunoSEQ multiplex PCR. In the table there are 100,000 to 110,000 clones, about 94% of which are singletons. The entry originates in a study of siplizumab effects on memory and regulatory T cells. Findings and caveats of the study: A minor share of alloreactive clones matched unstimulated subsets. With siplizumab, Treg-derived clones averaged approximately 66% of mappable alloreactive CD4+ clones, versus 25% to 30% in controls. Only a minority of proliferating CD4+ or CD8+ clones had an assignable naive or memory phenotype, with roughly 80-96% lacking one.

Per germline, CDR1 MNHNY and CDR2 SVGAGI (reference sequence). The CDR3 is 15 amino acids. V lost 5 bases to trimming and J lost 6 bases; unmatched junction nucleotides: 7. The specimen sequenced was non-Treg CD4+ T cells sorted from blood. This clonotype was sampled from a human donor in good health. The genes are TRBV6-6 and TRBJ2-1, with 10 positions matching TRBD2. The CDR3 DNA is TGTGCCAGCAGTGAGCTAGCGGGGGTCTTCAATGAGCAGTTCTTC. It translates to CASSELAGVFNEQFF.